The next 19 T cell receptor beta chains were all read from a single sample in a study of blood T cell repertoires in COVID-19. Repertoires were generated with immunoSEQ multiplex PCR, while TCRdb's copy carries only in-frame clones and drops some. Of fewer than 350,000 clones listed, 88% are singletons. Source material: peripheral blood. The receptors originated from a woman in her 30s with COVID-19, enrolled during active disease.

The V call is TRBV2, the J call TRBJ1-6, with D maybe TRBD1 (6 bases). Germline CDR1 SNHLY, CDR2 FYNNEI. Trimming shortened V by 0 bases and J by 6 bases, and 21 bases separated the two germline ends. CDR3 length equals 19 residues. CDR3 nucleotide sequence: TGTGCCAGCAGTGAAGCGCTTCACTGGGAGGGGGACACTAATTCACCCCTCCACTTT. This codes for CASSEALHWEGDTNSPLHF.

This chain joins TRBV4-2 and TRBJ2-5; 7 bases line up with TRBD2. Germline CDR1 reads LGHNA; CDR2 reads YNFKEQ. The CDR3 is made up of 15 amino acids. Trimming at V came to 0 bases and at J to 5 bases, leaving 6 bases not matched to a gene. The CDR3 sequence: CASSQDWWREETQYF. The CDR3 nucleotides are TGTGCCAGCAGCCAAGATTGGTGGCGGGAGGAGACCCAGTACTTC.

The gene calls are TRBV2 and TRBJ1-1; 10 positions match TRBD1. CDR3 length: 14 residues. V trimming: 4 bases; J trimming: 3 bases; junction bases outside the gene matches: 2. From germline, CDR1 is SNHLY and CDR2 FYNNEI. The CDR3 sequence: CASSAGTGDTEAFF. CDR3 DNA sequence: TGTGCCAGCAGTGCCGGGACAGGGGACACTGAAGCTTTCTTT.

V is TRBV6-5 and J is TRBJ1-2, with TRBD1 as a possible D gene (5 bases). The ends were cut back, 3 bases at V and 2 bases at J, with 16 bases in the middle. This CDR3 has 16 residues. The V gene's germline CDR1 is MNHEY and CDR2 SVGAGI. In nucleotides, the CDR3 is TGTGCCAGCAGTTATACGCGACAGCGGGGAAACTATGGCTACACCTTC. Amino acids: CASSYTRQRGNYGYTF.

V is TRBV14 and J is TRBJ2-2; 8 positions agree with TRBD2. Germline-derived CDR1 and CDR2 are SGHDN and FVKESK. The trim removed 3 bases at V and 3 bases at J, leaving 6 bases unmatched. CDR3 length: 16 residues. The CDR3 sequence is CASSQYGGADTGELFF. Written as DNA, the CDR3 is TGTGCCAGCAGCCAGTACGGGGGGGCGGACACCGGGGAGCTGTTTTTT.

The chain couples TRBV11-3 to TRBJ1-6; 7 bases are shared with TRBD1. CDR1 is SGHNT, CDR2 YENEEA, per germline. J gave up 5 bases and V 4 bases, and 5 bases lay outside the gene matches. The length of the CDR3 is 15 residues. The CDR3 spells CASSSAGQNNSPLHF. The CDR3 coding sequence is TGTGCCAGCAGCTCTGCGGGACAGAATAATTCACCCCTCCACTTT.

The chain couples TRBV7-3 to TRBJ2-3; 8 bases are a match to TRBD2. The CDR3 is 14 amino acids. Germline V gene sequence: CDR1 SGHTA, CDR2 FQGTGA. V was clipped by 5 bases and J by 6 bases; unmatched bases: 7. CDR3 bases: TGTGCCAGCAGCGCCAGCGGGGGCGGGGATACGCAGTATTTT. It codes for CASSASGGGDTQYF. Full variable domain (rest looked up from reference TRBV7-3 and TRBJ2-3): GAGVSQTPSNKVTEKGKYVELRCDPISGHTALYWYRQSLGQGPEFLIYFQGTGAADDSGLPNDRFFAVRPEGSVSTLKIQRTERGDSAVYLCASSASGGGDTQYFGPGTRLTVL.

The rearrangement links TRBV3-1 (or the pseudogene TRBV3-2) to TRBJ1-4; possibly TRBD1 for D (6 bases). From germline, CDR1 is LGHDT and CDR2 YNNKEL (reference sequence). Trimming shortened V by 0 bases and J by 6 bases, and 14 bases separated the two germline ends. This CDR3 region has 16 residues. As DNA, the CDR3 is TGTGCCAGCAGCCAAGATGCGGGCAGGGGAGATGAAAAACTGTTTTTT. Translated: CASSQDAGRGDEKLFF.

This chain links TRBV24-1 with TRBJ2-1; tentatively, D is TRBD2 (6 bases). Per the germline V gene, CDR1 is KGHDR and CDR2 is SFDVKD. The V end was cut by 9 bases, the J end by 5 bases, with 10 bases between. This CDR3 has 12 amino acids. The CDR3 is CATAGPHNEQFF. CDR3 sequence (DNA): TGTGCCACCGCGGGACCCCACAATGAGCAGTTCTTC.

This chain joins TRBV5-8 and TRBJ2-5; no firm D call. Germline CDR1 is SGHTS and CDR2 is YDEGEE. The ends were cut back, 3 bases at V and 2 bases at J, with 14 bases in the middle. This CDR3 is 15 amino acids long. The CDR3 spells CASSSLRSRQETQYF. In DNA, the CDR3 is TGTGCCAGCAGCTCCTTAAGGAGTAGACAAGAGACCCAGTACTTC.

The J gene is TRBJ1-1, the V gene TRBV6-5; tentative D call: TRBD1 (5 bases). Between the trimmed V and J ends, which lost 5 bases and 5 bases, there was a span of 9 bases. Germline CDR1 reads MNHEY; CDR2 reads SVGAGI. CDR3 length: 12 amino acids. CDR3 DNA sequence: TGTGCCAGCAGTAAGGGGACTACTGAAGCTTTCTTT. Translation gives CASSKGTTEAFF.

This rearrangement joins TRBV5-8 to TRBJ1-2; 11 positions match TRBD1. The J segment lost 4 bases and the V segment lost 6 bases, leaving 5 bases of the junction unmatched. CDR3 length: 14 amino acids. Germline V lookup: CDR1 SGHTS, CDR2 YDEGEE. CDR3 coding DNA: TGTGCCAGCACCGGGACAGGGGGAATCTATGGCTACACCTTC. This encodes CASTGTGGIYGYTF.

The V and J genes are TRBV30 and TRBJ1-4, with TRBD1 as a possible D gene (5 bases). The V gene's germline CDR1 is GTSNPN and CDR2 SVGIG (reference sequence). This CDR3 is 12 amino acids long. V was cut by 5 bases and J by 8 bases, with 12 bases left in between. In nucleotides, the CDR3 is TGTGCCTGGGAAGACAGTTACGAAAAACTGTTTTTT. Translating gives CAWEDSYEKLFF.

Details on this clone: Other DNA sequences from this sample encode an identical CDR3 as well. The CDR3 DNA reads as TGTGCCAGCAGCTTACTAGCGGTATCCTACGAGCAGTACTTC. It yields the protein CASSLLAVSYEQYF. This chain uses TRBV11-3 with TRBJ2-7; 7 nucleotides line up with TRBD2. Germline CDR1 SGHNT, CDR2 YENEEA. There are 14 residues in the CDR3. Unmatched junction bases numbered 2, after V lost 2 bases and J lost 1 base.

This clone was detected only once. The chain employs TRBV9 and TRBJ1-3; TRBD1 matches 9 bases. CDR3 size: 15 residues. Germline trimming cut 6 bases from V and 3 bases from J; bases unmatched to any gene: 7. Per germline, CDR1 SGDLS and CDR2 YYNGEE. CDR3 sequence: CASNRGLAVGNTIYF. CDR3 DNA: TGTGCCAGCAACAGGGGGCTTGCCGTTGGAAACACCATATATTTT.

The V call is TRBV4-1, the J call TRBJ1-2, with TRBD1 identical over 11 bases. The CDR3 contains 19 residues. Germline assignment: CDR1 MGHRA and CDR2 YSYEKL. V trimming: 1 base; J trimming: 4 bases; junction bases outside the gene matches: 14. CDR3 DNA: TGCGCCAGCAGCCAAGCCGCCGCGGGACAGGGGGGGATTACCTATGGCTACACCTTC. It is translated as CASSQAAAGQGGITYGYTF.

This chain links TRBV18 with TRBJ1-6, with 7 bases that match TRBD1. After removal of 5 bases from V and 6 bases from J, the junction contained 4 bases not matched to a gene. Germline CDR1 and CDR2: KGHSH and LQKENI. The CDR3 covers 14 residues. The CDR3, as DNA: TGTGCCAGCTCAGCAGGGGGACGTAATTCACCCCTCCACTTT. Amino acids: CASSAGGRNSPLHF.

A single count supports this clone. The gene calls are TRBV6-5 and TRBJ1-5; no clear D gene. CDR3 length equals 13 residues. Deletions cut 5 bases from V and 6 bases from J, with 11 bases between. Per germline, CDR1 MNHEY and CDR2 SVGAGI. CDR3 in DNA: TGTGCCAGCAGTACTATCGAGGGTCAGCCCCAGCATTTT. This encodes CASSTIEGQPQHF.

This sequence joins TRBV19 and TRBJ1-1, with D perhaps matching TRBD1 (6 bases). V lost 0 bases, J lost 5 bases, and 13 bases lay in between. The CDR3 length is 15 residues. The germline V gene has CDR1 LNHDA and CDR2 SQIVND (reference sequence). CDR3 coding DNA: TGTGCCAGTAGTATAGACCCAGGGGCTGGAACTGAAGCTTTCTTT. This codes for CASSIDPGAGTEAFF.